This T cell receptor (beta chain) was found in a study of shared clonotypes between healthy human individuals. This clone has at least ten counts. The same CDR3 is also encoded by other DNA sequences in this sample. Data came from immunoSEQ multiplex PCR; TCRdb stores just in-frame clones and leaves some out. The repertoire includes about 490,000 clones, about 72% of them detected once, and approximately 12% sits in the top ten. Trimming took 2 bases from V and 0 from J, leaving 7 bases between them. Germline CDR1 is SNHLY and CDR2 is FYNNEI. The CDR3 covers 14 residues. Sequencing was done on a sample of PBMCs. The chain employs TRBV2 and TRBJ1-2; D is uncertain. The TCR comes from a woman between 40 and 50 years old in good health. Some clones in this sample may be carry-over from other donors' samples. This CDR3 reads CASSESTSNYGYTF. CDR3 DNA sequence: TGTGCCAGCAGTGAATCTACGTCTAACTATGGCTACACCTTC.